This note documents a single T cell receptor (beta chain) sequence. The CDR3 spans 18 residues. The V segment lost 2 bases and the J segment 4 bases; nucleotides outside the gene matches: 14. Germline lookup yields CDR1 SEHNR and CDR2 FQNEAQ (reference sequence). Authors' methods: Quantification of nucleated cells was approximated via reference gene primer amplification. The assay was immunoSEQ multiplex PCR, and TCRdb's table has in-frame clones only and misses some. The DNA gave D and trimming, while V, J and clone size come from that table. The sample holds about 190,000 clones, around 84% seen once. The data were taken from a study of blood T cell repertoires in COVID-19. Participants were aged about 18 to 89 years, lived in under 25 US areas, and enrolled virtually. Self-reported history from a screening survey and questionnaire set each donor's cohort. In Cohort 3, a recovered donor had either two negative PCRs, clearance, or symptom resolution.

The V gene is TRBV7-9, the J gene TRBJ2-3; 8 bases map to TRBD2. The receptor was isolated from a young woman who had recovered from COVID-19. Sequencing was performed on PBMCs or T cells enriched from blood (not recorded which). CDR3 region: CASSLLTGGPSGADTQYF. In DNA form, the CDR3 reads TGTGCCAGCAGCTTACTGACGGGAGGGCCCTCGGGAGCAGATACGCAGTATTTT.